This paragraph covers one T cell receptor (beta chain) sequence. Its specificity is unknown. The PCR made use of 60 Vbeta and 13 Jbeta primers. Produced via immunoSEQ multiplex PCR; TCRdb's table is partial and in-frame only. This sample yields 180,000 or so clones, of which about 79% are seen a single time; under 3% belongs to the top ten. These data come from a study of cytomegalovirus exposure and HLA in healthy donors. General study findings and limits: As was reported, the classifier diagnosed cytomegalovirus status with high specificity and sensitivity. It was taken for granted in presence/absence analyses that sequencing depth across donors was roughly uniform. Immune exposure data for these donors was limited to CMV serostatus.

This CDR3 comprises 13 residues. Germline CDR1 is SGHDN and CDR2 is FVKESK. The chain combines TRBV14 with TRBJ2-5; no definite D call. The DNA matches TRBJ2-7 better at its end, which makes the J call doubtful. The sequence was obtained from a woman in her forties or fifties in good health and CMV-seronegative. Material for sequencing was PBMCs. The CDR3 region is CASSQDGLYEQYF. Written as DNA, the CDR3 is TGTGCCAGCAGCCAAGATGGTCTCTACGAGCAGTACTTC.